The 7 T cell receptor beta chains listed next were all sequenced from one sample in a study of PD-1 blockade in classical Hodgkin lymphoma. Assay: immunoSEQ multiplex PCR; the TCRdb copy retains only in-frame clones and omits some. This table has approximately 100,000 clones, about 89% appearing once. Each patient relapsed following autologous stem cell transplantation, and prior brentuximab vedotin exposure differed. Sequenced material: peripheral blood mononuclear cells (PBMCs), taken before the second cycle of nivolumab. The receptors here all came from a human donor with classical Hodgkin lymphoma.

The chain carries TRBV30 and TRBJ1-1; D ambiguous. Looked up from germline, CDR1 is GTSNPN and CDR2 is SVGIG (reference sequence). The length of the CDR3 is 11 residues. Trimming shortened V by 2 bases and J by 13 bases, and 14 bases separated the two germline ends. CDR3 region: CAWSLLGQVFF. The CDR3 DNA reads TGTGCCTGGAGTCTGTTAGGGCAGGTTTTCTTT.

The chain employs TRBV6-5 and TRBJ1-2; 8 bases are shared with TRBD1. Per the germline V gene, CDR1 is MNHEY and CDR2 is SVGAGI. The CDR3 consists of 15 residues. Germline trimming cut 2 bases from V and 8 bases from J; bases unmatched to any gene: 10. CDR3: CASSYSDRGRDGYTF. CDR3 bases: TGTGCCAGCAGTTACAGTGACAGGGGCAGGGACGGCTACACCTTC.

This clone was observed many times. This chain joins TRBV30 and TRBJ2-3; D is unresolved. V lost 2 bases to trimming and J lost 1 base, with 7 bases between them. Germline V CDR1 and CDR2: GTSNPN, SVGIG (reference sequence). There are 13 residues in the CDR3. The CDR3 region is CAWSIARTDTQYF. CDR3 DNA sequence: TGTGCCTGGAGTATCGCGCGCACAGATACGCAGTATTTT.

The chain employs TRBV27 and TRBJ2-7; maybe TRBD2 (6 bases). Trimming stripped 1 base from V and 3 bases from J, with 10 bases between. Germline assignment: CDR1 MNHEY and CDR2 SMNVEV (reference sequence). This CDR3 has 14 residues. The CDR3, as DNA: TGTGCCAGCAGTTTATTAGGAGGGAACTACGAGCAGTACTTC. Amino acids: CASSLLGGNYEQYF.

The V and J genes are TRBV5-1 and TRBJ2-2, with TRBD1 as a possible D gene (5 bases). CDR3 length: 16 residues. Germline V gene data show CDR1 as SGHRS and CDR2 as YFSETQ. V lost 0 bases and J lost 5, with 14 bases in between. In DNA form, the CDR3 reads TGCGCCAGCAGCTTGGTAGGGGCAGGGCGTACCGGGGAGCTGTTTTTT. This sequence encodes CASSLVGAGRTGELFF.

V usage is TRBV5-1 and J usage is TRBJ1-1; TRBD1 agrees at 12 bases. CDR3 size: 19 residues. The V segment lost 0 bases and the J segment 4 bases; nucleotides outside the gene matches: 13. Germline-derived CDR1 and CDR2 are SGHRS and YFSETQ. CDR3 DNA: TGCGCCAGCAGCTTGGCTCAGGGACAGGGGGCAGGTAGTGGCACTGAAGCTTTCTTT. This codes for CASSLAQGQGAGSGTEAFF.

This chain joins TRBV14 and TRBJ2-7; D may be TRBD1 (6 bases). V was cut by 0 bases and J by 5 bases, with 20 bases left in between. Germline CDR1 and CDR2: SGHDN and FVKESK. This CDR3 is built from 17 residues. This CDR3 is CASSQDQGWYQVNEQYF. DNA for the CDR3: TGTGCCAGCAGCCAAGATCAGGGGTGGTATCAAGTGAACGAGCAGTACTTC.